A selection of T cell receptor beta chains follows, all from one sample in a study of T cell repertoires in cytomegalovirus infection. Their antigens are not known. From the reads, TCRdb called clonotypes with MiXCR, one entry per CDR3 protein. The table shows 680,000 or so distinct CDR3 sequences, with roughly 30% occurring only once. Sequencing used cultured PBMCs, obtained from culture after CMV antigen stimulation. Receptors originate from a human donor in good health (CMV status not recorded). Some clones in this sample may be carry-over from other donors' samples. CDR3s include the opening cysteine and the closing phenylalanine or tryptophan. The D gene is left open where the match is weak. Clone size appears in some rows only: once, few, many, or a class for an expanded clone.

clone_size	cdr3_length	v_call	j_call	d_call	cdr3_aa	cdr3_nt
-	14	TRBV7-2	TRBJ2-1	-	CASSLKWDDNEQFF	TGTGCCAGCAGCTTGAAGTGGGACGACAATGAGCAGTTCTTC
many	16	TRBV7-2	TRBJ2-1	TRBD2	CASSLSGASSYNEQFF	TGTGCCAGCAGCTTAAGCGGGGCTAGCTCCTACAATGAGCAGTTCTTC
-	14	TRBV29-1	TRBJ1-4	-	CSVGSPPHNEKLFF	TGCAGCGTTGGAAGTCCGCCCCATAATGAAAAACTGTTTTTT
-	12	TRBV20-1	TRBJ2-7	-	CSASRLGAEQYF	TGCAGTGCCTCAAGGTTAGGGGCCGAGCAGTACTTC
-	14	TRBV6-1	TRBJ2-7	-	CASSTIPGTYEQYF	TGTGCCAGCAGTACGATTCCAGGGACCTACGAGCAGTACTTC
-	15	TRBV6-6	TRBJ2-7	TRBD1	CASSYSPGQGYEQYF	TGTGCCAGCAGTTACTCACCGGGACAGGGCTACGAGCAGTACTTC
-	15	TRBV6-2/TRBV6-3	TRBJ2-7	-	CASSPRVALSYEQYF	TGTGCCAGCAGTCCCAGGGTAGCGTTGAGTTACGAGCAGTACTTC
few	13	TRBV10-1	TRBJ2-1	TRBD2	CASSPSGSDEQFF	TGCGCCAGCAGTCCTAGCGGGAGCGATGAGCAGTTCTTC
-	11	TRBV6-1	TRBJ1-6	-	CASGSTSPLHF	TGTGCCAGCGGGTCTACATCACCCCTCCACTTT
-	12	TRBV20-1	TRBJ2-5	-	CSAQEEGETQYF	TGCAGTGCTCAGGAGGAGGGAGAGACCCAGTACTTC
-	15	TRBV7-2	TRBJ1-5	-	CASSLRAVGNQPQHF	TGTGCCAGCAGCCTCAGGGCGGTGGGCAATCAGCCCCAGCATTTT
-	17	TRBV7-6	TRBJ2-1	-	CASSPGGPELSYNEQFF	TGTGCCAGCAGTCCCGGGGGTCCCGAACTCTCCTACAATGAGCAGTTCTTC
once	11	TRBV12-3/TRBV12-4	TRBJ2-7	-	CASSDLGEQYF	TGTGCCAGCAGTGACCTAGGCGAGCAGTACTTC
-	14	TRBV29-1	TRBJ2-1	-	CSVGRAGVYNEQFF	TGCAGCGTTGGACGAGCGGGCGTCTACAATGAGCAGTTCTTC
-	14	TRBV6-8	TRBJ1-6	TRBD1	CASSRQGANSPLHF	TGTGCCAGCAGTCGACAGGGGGCGAATTCACCCCTCCACTTT
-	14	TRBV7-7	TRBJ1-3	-	CASSLGAQGNTIYF	TGTGCCAGCAGCTTAGGGGCACAGGGAAACACCATATATTTT
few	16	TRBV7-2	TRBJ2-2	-	CASRLRASLGPGELFF	TGTGCCAGCAGACTCCGGGCCTCCCTCGGGCCCGGGGAGCTGTTTTTT
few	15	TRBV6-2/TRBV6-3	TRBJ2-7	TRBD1	CASSISGQGPYEQYF	TGTGCCAGCAGTATCTCCGGACAGGGCCCCTACGAGCAGTACTTC
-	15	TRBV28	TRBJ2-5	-	CASSLSGRLQETQYF	TGTGCCAGCAGTTTGTCGGGCCGGCTACAAGAGACCCAGTACTTC
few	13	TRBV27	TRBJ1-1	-	CASSSDQWTEAFF	TGTGCCAGCAGTTCGGATCAGTGGACTGAAGCTTTCTTT
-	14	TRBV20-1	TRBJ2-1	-	CSAMRPDRTNEQFF	TGCAGTGCCATGAGACCCGACAGAACCAATGAGCAGTTCTTC
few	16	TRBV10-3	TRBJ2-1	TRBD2	CAISTLLAGHYNEQFF	TGTGCCATCAGTACGCTCCTAGCGGGACACTACAATGAGCAGTTCTTC
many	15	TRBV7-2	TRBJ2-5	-	CASSLAAGSQETQYF	TGTGCCAGCAGCTTAGCGGCCGGGAGCCAAGAGACCCAGTACTTC
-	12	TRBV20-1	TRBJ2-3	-	CSARSETDTQYF	TGCAGTGCTAGATCCGAGACAGATACGCAGTATTTT
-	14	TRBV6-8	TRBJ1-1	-	CASSRGTAITEAFF	TGTGCCAGCAGCCGTGGGACTGCGATTACTGAAGCTTTCTTT
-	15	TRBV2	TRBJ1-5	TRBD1	CASSDREVGNQPQHF	TGTGCCAGCAGCGACAGGGAAGTCGGCAATCAGCCCCAGCATTTT
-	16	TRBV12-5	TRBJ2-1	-	CASGLVVRGGYNEQFF	TGTGCTAGTGGTTTGGTCGTCCGTGGGGGCTACAATGAGCAGTTCTTC
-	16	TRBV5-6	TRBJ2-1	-	CASSLAGVSSYNEQFF	TGTGCCAGCAGCTTGGCCGGGGTGAGCTCCTACAATGAGCAGTTCTTC
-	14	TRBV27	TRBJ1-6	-	CASSLKPRGSPLHF	TGTGCCAGCAGTTTAAAGCCGAGGGGTTCACCCCTCCACTTT
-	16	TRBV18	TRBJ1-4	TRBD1	CASSPEFQGAEEKLFF	TGTGCCAGCTCACCAGAATTTCAGGGGGCGGAAGAAAAACTGTTTTTT
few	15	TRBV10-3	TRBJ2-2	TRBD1	CAISEPGTGTGELFF	TGTGCCATCAGTGAGCCCGGGACAGGGACCGGGGAGCTGTTTTTT
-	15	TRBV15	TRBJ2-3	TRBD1	CATSKDRAGPDTQYF	TGTGCCACCAGCAAGGACAGGGCAGGTCCAGATACGCAGTATTTT
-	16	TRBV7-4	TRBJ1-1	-	CASSDLGEGAYTEAFF	TGTGCCAGCAGCGACCTGGGGGAAGGGGCCTACACTGAAGCTTTCTTT
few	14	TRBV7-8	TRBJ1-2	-	CASSSHGGLYGYTF	TGTGCCAGCAGCTCCCACGGGGGCCTCTATGGCTACACCTTC
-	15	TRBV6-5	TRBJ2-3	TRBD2	CASGLAGVGTDTQYF	TGTGCCAGCGGACTAGCGGGAGTGGGTACAGATACGCAGTATTTT
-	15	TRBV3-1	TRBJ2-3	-	CASSPSSGSGDTQYF	TGTGCCAGCAGCCCTTCCTCCGGTTCGGGAGATACGCAGTATTTT
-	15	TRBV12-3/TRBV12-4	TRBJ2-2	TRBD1	CASSLGTGRSGELFF	TGTGCCAGCAGCCTCGGGACAGGGCGGTCCGGGGAGCTGTTTTTT
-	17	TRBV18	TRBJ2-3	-	CASSPLGGRWNTDTQYF	TGTGCCAGCTCACCATTAGGAGGGAGGTGGAACACAGATACGCAGTATTTT
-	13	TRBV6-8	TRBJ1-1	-	CASRPGPWDEAFF	TGTGCCAGCAGACCAGGGCCATGGGATGAAGCTTTCTTT
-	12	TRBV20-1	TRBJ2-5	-	CSARSGEETQYF	TGCAGTGCTAGATCAGGGGAGGAGACCCAGTACTTC
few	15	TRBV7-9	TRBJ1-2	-	CASSSSGKGGYGYTF	TGTGCCAGCAGCTCTTCGGGGAAAGGGGGATATGGCTACACCTTC
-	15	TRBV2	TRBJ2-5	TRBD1	CASSPQGAQEETQYF	TGTGCCAGCAGTCCTCAGGGGGCGCAGGAGGAGACCCAGTACTTC
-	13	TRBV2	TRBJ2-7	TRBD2	CASHGGGAYEQYF	TGTGCCAGCCATGGCGGGGGGGCCTACGAGCAGTACTTC
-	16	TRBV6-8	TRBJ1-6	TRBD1	CASSGIGQAGTSPLHF	TGTGCCAGCAGTGGGATCGGACAGGCTGGAACTTCACCCCTCCACTTT